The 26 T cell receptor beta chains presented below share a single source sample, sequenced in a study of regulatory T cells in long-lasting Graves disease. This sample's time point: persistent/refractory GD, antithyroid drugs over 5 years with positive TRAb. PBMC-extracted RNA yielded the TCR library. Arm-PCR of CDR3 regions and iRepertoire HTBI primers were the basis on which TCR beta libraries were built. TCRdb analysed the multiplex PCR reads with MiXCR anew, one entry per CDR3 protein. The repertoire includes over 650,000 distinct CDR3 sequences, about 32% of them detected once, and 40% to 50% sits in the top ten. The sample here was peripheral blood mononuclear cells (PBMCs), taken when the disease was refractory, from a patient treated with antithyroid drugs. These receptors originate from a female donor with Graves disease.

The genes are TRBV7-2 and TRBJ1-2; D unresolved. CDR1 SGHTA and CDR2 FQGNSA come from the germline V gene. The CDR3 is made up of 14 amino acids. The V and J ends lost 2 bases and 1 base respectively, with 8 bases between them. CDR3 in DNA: TGTGCCAGCAGCTTACCCGGTGTTAACTATGGCTACACCTTC. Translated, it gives CASSLPGVNYGYTF.

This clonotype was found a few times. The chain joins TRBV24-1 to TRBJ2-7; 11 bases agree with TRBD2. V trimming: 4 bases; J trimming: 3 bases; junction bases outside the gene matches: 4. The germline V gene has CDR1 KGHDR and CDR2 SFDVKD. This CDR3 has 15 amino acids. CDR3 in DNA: TGTGCCACCAGTGAAAGACTAGCGGGAATCTACGAGCAGTACTTC. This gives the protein CATSERLAGIYEQYF.

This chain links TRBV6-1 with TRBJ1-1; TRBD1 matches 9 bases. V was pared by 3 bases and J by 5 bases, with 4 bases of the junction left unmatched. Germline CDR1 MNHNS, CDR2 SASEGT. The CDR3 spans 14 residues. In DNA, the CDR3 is TGTGCCAGCAGTGATTGGACAGGGGCGACTGAAGCTTTCTTT. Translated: CASSDWTGATEAFF.

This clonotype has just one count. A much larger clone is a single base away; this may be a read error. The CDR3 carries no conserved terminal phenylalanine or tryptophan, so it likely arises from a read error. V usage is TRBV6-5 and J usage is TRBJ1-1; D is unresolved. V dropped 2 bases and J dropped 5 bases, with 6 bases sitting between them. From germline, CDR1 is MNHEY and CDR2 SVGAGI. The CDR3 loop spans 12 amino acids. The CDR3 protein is CASSYGETEAFL. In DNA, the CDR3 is TGTGCCAGCAGTTACGGGGAAACTGAAGCTTTCCTT.

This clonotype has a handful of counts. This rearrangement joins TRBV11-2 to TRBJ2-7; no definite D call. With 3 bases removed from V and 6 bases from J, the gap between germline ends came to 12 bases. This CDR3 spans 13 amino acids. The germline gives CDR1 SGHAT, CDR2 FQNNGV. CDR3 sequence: CASSLSGQLEQYF. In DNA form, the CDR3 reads TGTGCCAGCAGCTTGTCCGGGCAGCTCGAGCAGTACTTC.

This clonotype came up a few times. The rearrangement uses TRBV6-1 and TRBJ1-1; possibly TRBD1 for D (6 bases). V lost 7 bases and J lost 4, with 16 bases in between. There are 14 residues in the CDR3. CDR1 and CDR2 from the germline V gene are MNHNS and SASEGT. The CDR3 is CASKRTEGGTEAFF. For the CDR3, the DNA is TGTGCCAGCAAACGGACAGAAGGAGGCACTGAAGCTTTCTTT.

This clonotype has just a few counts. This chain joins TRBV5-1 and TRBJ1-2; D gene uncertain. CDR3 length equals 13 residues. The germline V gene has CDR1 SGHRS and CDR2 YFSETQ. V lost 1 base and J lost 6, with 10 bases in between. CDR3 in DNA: TGCGCCAGCAGCTTGTTGGCCGTAAATGGCTACACCTTC. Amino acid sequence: CASSLLAVNGYTF.

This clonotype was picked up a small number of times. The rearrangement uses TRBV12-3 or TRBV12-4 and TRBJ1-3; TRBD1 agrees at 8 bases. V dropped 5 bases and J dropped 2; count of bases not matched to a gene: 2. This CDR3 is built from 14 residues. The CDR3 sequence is CASSRTGTGNTIYF. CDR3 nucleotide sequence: TGTGCCAGCAGTCGGACAGGGACTGGAAACACCATATATTTT.

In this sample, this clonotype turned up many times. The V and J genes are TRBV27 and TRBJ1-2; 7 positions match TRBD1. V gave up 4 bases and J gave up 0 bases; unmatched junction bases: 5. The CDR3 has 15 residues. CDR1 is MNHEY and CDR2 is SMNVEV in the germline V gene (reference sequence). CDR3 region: CASSWETGTNYGYTF. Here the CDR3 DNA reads TGTGCCAGCAGTTGGGAGACAGGGACTAACTATGGCTACACCTTC.

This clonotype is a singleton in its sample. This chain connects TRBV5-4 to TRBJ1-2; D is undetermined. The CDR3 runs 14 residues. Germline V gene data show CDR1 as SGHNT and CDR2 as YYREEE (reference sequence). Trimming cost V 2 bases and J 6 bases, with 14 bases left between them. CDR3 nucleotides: TGTGCCAGCAGCTTCGGACCTTTAGGAGATGGCTACACCTTC. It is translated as CASSFGPLGDGYTF. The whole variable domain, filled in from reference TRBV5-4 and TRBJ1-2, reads ETGVTQSPTHLIKTRGQQVTLRCSSQSGHNTVSWYQQALGQGPQFIFQYYREEENGRGNFPPRFSGLQFPNYSSELNVNALELDDSALYLCASSFGPLGDGYTFGSGTRLTVV.

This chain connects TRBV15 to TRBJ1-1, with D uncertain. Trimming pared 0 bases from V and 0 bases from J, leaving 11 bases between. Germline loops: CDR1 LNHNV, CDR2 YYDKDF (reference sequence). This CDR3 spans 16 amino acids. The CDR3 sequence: CATSRDTPLMNTEAFF. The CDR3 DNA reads TGTGCCACCAGCAGAGATACGCCACTGATGAACACTGAAGCTTTCTTT.

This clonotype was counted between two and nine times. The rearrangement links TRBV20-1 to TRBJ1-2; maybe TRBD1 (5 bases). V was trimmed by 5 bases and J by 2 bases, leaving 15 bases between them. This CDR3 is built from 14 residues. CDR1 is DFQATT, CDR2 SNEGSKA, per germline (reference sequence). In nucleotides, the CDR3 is TGCAGTGCTTTGACTGGACACGCAAACTATGGCTACACCTTC. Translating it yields CSALTGHANYGYTF.

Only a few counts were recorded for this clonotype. The DNA of the CDR3 is TGTGCCAGCAGCCAAGACCGGGTTTACGAGCAGTACTTC. Residues: CASSQDRVYEQYF. The rearrangement uses TRBV3-1 and TRBJ2-7, with no clear D. Trimming cost V 0 bases and J 4 bases, with 7 bases left between them. Germline V lookup: CDR1 LGHDT, CDR2 YNNKEL (reference sequence). This CDR3 comprises 13 residues.

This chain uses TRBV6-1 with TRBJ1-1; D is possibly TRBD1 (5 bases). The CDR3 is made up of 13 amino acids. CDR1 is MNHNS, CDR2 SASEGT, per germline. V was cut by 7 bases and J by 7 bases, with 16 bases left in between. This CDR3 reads CASIPHRRDEAFF. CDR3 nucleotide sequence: TGTGCCAGCATTCCTCACAGGCGAGATGAAGCTTTCTTT.

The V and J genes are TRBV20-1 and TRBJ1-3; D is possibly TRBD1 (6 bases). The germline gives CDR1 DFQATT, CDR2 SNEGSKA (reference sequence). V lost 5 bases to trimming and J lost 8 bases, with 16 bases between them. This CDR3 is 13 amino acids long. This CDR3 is CSAETGGGDTIYF. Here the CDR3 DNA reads TGCAGTGCTGAGACAGGTGGGGGAGACACCATATATTTT.

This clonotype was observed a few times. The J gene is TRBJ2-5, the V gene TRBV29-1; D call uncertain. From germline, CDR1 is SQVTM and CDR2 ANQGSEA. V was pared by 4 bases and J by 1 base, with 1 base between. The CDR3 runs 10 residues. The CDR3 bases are TGCAGCGTTGCCCAAGAGACCCAGTACTTC. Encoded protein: CSVAQETQYF.

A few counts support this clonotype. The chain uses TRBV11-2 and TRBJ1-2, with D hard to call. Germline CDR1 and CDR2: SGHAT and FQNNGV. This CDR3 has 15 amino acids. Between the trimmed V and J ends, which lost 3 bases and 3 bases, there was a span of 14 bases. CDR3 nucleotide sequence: TGTGCCAGCAGCTTGTATGGTCAAGCGGACTATGGCTACACCTTC. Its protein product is CASSLYGQADYGYTF.

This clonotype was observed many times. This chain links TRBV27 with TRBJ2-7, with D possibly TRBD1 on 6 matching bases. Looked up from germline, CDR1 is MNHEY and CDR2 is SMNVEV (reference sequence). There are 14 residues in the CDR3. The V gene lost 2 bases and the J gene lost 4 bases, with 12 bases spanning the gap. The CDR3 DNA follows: TGTGCCAGCAGTTTAATTGGACAGACATACGAGCAGTACTTC. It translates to CASSLIGQTYEQYF.

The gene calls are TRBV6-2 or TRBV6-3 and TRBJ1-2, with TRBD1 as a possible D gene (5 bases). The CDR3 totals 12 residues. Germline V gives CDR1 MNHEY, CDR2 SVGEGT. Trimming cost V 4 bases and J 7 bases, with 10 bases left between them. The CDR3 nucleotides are TGTGCCAGCAGTTCAACAGGCACTGGCTACACCTTC. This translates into CASSSTGTGYTF.

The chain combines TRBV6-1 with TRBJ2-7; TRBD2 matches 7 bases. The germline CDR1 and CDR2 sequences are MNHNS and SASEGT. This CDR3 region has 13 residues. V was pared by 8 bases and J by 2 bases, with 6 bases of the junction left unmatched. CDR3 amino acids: CASGRGSAYEQYF. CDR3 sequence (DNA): TGTGCCAGCGGGCGCGGGAGCGCCTACGAGCAGTACTTC.

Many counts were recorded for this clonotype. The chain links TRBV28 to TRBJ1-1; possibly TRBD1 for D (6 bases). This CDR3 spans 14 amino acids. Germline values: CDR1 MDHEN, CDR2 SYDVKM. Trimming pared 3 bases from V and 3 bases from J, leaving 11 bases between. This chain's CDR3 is CASSLEQGDTEAFF. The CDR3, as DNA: TGTGCCAGCAGTTTGGAACAGGGAGACACTGAAGCTTTCTTT.

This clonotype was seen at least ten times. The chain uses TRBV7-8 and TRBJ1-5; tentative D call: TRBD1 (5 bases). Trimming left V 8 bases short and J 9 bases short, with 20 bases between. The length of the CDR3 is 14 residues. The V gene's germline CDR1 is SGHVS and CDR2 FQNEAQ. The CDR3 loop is CASRRLEDGGPQHF. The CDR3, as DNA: TGTGCCAGCCGACGGCTGGAGGACGGGGGGCCCCAGCATTTT.

The chain's CDR3 is CASMQGPSSPLHF. CDR3 DNA: TGTGCCAGCATGCAGGGCCCGTCTTCACCCCTCCACTTT. The J gene is TRBJ1-6, the V gene TRBV6-1; a weak D match, TRBD1 (5 bases). The CDR3 is made up of 13 amino acids. V was pared by 7 bases and J by 9 bases, with 13 bases between. CDR1 MNHNS and CDR2 SASEGT come from the germline V gene.

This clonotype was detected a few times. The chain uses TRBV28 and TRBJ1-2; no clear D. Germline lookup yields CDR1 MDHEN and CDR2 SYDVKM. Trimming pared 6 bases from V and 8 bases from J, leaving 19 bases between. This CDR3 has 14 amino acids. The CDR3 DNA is TGTGCCAGCAGGAGTACAGCTGTGGGAAAAGGCTACACCTTC. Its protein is CASRSTAVGKGYTF.

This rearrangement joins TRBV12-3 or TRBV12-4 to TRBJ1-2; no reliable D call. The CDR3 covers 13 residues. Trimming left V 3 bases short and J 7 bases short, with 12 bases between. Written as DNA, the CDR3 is TGTGCCAGCAGTTTTAGGGCATTATCTGGCTACACCTTC. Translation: CASSFRALSGYTF.

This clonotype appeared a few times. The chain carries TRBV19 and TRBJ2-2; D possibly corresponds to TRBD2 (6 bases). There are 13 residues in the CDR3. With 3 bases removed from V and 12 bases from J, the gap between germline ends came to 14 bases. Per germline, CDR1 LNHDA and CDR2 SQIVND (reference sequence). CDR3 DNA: TGTGCCAGTAGTATTGCCGGAGGGAACAAGCTGTTTTTT. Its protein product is CASSIAGGNKLFF.